This section outlines one T cell receptor beta chain sequence together with its context. There is no known antigen for this receptor. Base qualities are not provided; no much larger clone lies one nucleotide away. CDR3 length: 15 amino acids, cysteine to phenylalanine. The entry retains the CDR3 DNA only, 45 bases that are in frame from base 1. Sequences SEHNR (CDR1) and FQNEAQ (CDR2) are obtained from the germline V gene (reference sequence). Here V drops 1 base and J drops 6 bases, and the junction holds 5 bases not matched to any gene. This record comes from a study of T cell responses to AZD1222 COVID-19 vaccine (dated by TCRdb to about 2021). The study in broad terms: AZD1222 recipients given second doses at about 4 weeks or at about 12 weeks were pooled, since spike-specific TCR depth and breadth were not found to differ between the two schedules. A total of 240 or so trial participants underwent TCR sequencing, of whom roughly 210 had received two doses of AZD1222 and roughly 26 had received two doses of the MenACWY control vaccine. Enrollment into the trials was organized by age into subgroups of 18-55, 56-69 and 70-plus years, and those subgroups contained roughly 150, 30 and 60 TCR-sequenced participants, respectively.

In the paper's terms, the time point label means: baseline before first vaccination. The vaccinee samples were drawn from two UK trials, COV001 and COV002, one of which was a single-blind randomized controlled phase 2/3 trial testing AZD1222 (ChAdOx1 nCoV-19) in healthy adults. For TCRbeta chain sequencing, PBMC samples from trial participants were taken at day 0 and at day 28 after the second dose. General findings and caveats noted by the study authors: Most participants were white British and females outnumbered males, and the authors suggested that clonal diversity may have been underestimated. Only five or six AZD1222 recipients were SARS-CoV-2 seropositive at baseline, limiting conclusions about previously exposed vaccinees. The 56-69-year group was small, and its depth increase did not reach significance, likely because of low power. Vaccine-associated CD4 TCRs spanned the whole spike protein, with dominant responses in regions 160-218 and 743-854. After two AZD1222 doses, spike-specific TCR breadth and depth were significantly higher than at day 0 and than in MenACWY recipients. Because no day 14 peak-response samples were available, the repertoires could be characterized only after the peak T cell response. Reportedly, almost half of the unique spike-specific TCRs recognized epitopes lying outside the regions that are mutated in the B.1.351 and B.1.1.7 variants.

The CDR3 regions of human TCRbeta chains were subjected to immunosequencing. Regarding the original processing steps: Repertoire TCRs were checked for matches against a reference library of SARS-CoV-2-specific TCRs that had been generated using the MIRA antigen-specificity platform. Breadth was defined as the fraction of unique TCRs that were SARS-CoV-2-associated, and depth was defined as the fraction of total T cells that were SARS-CoV-2-associated. Each spike-specific TCR was assigned to its reactive spike region and to a CD4 or CD8 class using the MIRA data. Log10-transformed breadth and depth values were compared by one-way ANOVA with Sidak's multiple comparisons tests. This is the immuneACCESS table as TCRdb keeps it, with only in-frame sequences that have V and J called. A part of the clones is gone; compared with another copy, unresolved V genes explain less than half, and the rest is unexplained. That table is the source of V, J and clone size, and D and trimming were worked out from the DNA. Recorded for this sample are 100,000 or so clones; approximately 87% of them occurred a single time. The ten largest clones take up about 3% of the sample.

This clonotype was sampled from an adult in good health. The specimen comprised peripheral blood, sampled on day 0 of AZD1222 vaccination. This sequence uses TRBV7-9 and TRBJ2-1; 8 bases in the middle match TRBD2. The CDR3 protein: CASSLDSGTSNEQFF. The DNA sequence follows: TGTGCCAGCAGCTTAGATTCTGGGACTAGCAATGAGCAGTTCTTC.